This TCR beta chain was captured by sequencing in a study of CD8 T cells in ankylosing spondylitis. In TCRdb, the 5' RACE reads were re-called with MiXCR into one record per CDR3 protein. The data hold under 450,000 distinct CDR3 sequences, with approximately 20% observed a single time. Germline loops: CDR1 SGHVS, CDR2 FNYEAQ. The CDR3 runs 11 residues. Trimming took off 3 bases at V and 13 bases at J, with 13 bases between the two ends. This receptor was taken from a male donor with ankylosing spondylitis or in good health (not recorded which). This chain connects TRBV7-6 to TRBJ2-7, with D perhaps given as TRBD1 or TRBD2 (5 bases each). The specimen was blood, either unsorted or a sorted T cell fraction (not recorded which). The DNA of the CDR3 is TGTGCCAGCAGCTTCGGGACGGAGCGATACTTC. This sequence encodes CASSFGTERYF.